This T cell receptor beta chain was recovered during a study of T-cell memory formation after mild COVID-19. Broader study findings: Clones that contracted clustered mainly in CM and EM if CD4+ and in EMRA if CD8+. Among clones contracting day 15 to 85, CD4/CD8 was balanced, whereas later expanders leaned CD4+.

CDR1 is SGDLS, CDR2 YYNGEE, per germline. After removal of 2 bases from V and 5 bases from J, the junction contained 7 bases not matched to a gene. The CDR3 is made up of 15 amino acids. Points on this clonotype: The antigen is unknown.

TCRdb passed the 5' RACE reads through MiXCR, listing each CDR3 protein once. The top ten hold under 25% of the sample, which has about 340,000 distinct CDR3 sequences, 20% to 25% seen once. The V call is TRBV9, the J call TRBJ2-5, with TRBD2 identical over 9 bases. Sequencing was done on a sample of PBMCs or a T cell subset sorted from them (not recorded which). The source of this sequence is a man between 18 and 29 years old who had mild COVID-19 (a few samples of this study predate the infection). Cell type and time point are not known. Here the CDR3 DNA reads TGTGCCAGCAGCGTGGGTGGGACTAGCTCTGAGACCCAGTACTTC. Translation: CASSVGGTSSETQYF.